Included here is one T cell receptor (beta chain) sequence, with context. The antigen is unknown. CDR1 ENHRY and CDR2 SYGVKD come from the germline V gene. Between the trimmed V and J ends, which lost 8 bases and 0 bases, there was a span of 19 bases. The length of the CDR3 is 16 residues. Clones were sequenced by immunoSEQ multiplex PCR, and TCRdb holds only the in-frame ones, with some missing. Here the sample spans 2 million to 2.5 million clones, more than 85% being singletons. The data originate from a study of shared clonotypes between healthy human individuals. Naive CD8 cells lacked CD45RO, underwent positive selection for CCR7 and left out terminally differentiated effector memory CD45RA+ cells. Study findings and constraints: Compared with memory subsets, naive subsets generally had larger estimated richness.

Specimen: naive CD8+ T cells from PBMCs. The source of this sequence is a young man in good health. Some clones in this sample may be carry-over from other donors' samples. The chain is built from TRBV10-3 and TRBJ2-5; perhaps TRBD2 as D (6 bases). The CDR3 DNA follows: TGTGCCATCGGGCCGAGGCTGGGCGGGAACCAAGAGACCCAGTACTTC. It encodes CAIGPRLGGNQETQYF.